Shown below are 24 T cell receptor beta chains from a single sample sequenced in a study of sequential checkpoint blockade in melanoma (dated by TCRdb to between 2018 and 2021). To prepare the library, the immunoSEQ multiplex PCR assay was applied. Here the immuneACCESS table is served through TCRdb, limited to in-frame sequences with V and J called. Missing clones are a known gap in these copies; in checked studies unresolved V genes cover under half, and the rest lacks a known reason. The sample yields under 20,000 clones; around four fifths were counted once. The ten largest clonotypes hold roughly 35% of the sample. The treatment or condition label of this sample denotes: randomized to nivolumab then ipilimumab (arm A) or the reverse (arm B). Sequencing was performed on CD8+ T cells sorted from blood (inferred from file names), taken from a patient given nivolumab and ipilimumab in sequence. All receptors come from a human donor with melanoma.

The rearrangement links TRBV6-5 to TRBJ2-3; 9 bases are a match to TRBD1. J gave up 1 base and V 2 bases, and 4 bases lay outside the gene matches. The CDR3 loop spans 16 amino acids. In germline, CDR1 is MNHEY, CDR2 SVGAGI. CDR3 region: CASSYPTGGGTDTQYF. The CDR3 DNA follows: TGTGCCAGCAGTTACCCGACAGGGGGTGGCACAGATACGCAGTATTTT.

The CDR3 loop reads CASSRGTSGRNEQFF. The CDR3, as DNA: TGTGCCAGCAGCCGCGGGACTAGCGGGCGAAATGAGCAGTTCTTC. The chain is built from TRBV7-7 and TRBJ2-1, with 12 bases matching TRBD2. This CDR3 region has 15 residues. Germline CDR1 and CDR2: SSHAT and FNYEAQ (reference sequence). V lost 5 bases, J lost 7 bases, and 6 bases stayed unmatched.

This chain connects TRBV9 to TRBJ2-5, with TRBD1 matching 9 bases. The DNA end favors TRBJ2-7, so the J call may be wrong. The CDR3 spans 17 residues. The germline V gene has CDR1 SGDLS and CDR2 YYNGEE. The CDR3 bases are TGTGCCAGCAGCACATCGGGACAGGGAGGAACGACCTACGAGCAGTACTTC. Protein sequence: CASSTSGQGGTTYEQYF.

This clone was counted only a few times. V is TRBV11-2 and J is TRBJ1-2; 9 bases fit TRBD1. The J segment lost 1 base and the V segment lost 5 bases, leaving 5 bases of the junction unmatched. This CDR3 has 15 amino acids. Germline V gene lookup returns CDR1 SGHAT and CDR2 FQNNGV. CDR3 bases: TGTGCCAGCAGCACAACAGGGGGCTTTAACTATGGCTACACCTTC. It is translated as CASSTTGGFNYGYTF. Full variable domain (outside the CDR3, taken from reference TRBV11-2 and TRBJ1-2): EAGVAQSPRYKIIEKRQSVAFWCNPISGHATLYWYQQILGQGPKLLIQFQNNGVVDDSQLPKDRFSAERLKGVDSTLKIQPAKLEDSAVYLCASSTTGGFNYGYTFGSGTRLTVV.

In this sample, this clone turned up a few times. V usage is TRBV28 and J usage is TRBJ1-4, with 7 bases identical to TRBD1. This CDR3 region has 14 residues. The germline V gene has CDR1 MDHEN and CDR2 SYDVKM. Unmatched junction bases numbered 1, after V lost 3 bases and J lost 3 bases. CDR3 residues: CASSFGTANEKLFF. The CDR3 region has the DNA TGTGCCAGCAGTTTTGGGACAGCTAATGAAAAACTGTTTTTT.

The chain joins TRBV28 to TRBJ2-7, with 8 bases identical to TRBD1. This CDR3 spans 15 amino acids. Germline-derived CDR1 and CDR2 are MDHEN and SYDVKM. The V segment lost 5 bases and the J segment 0 bases; nucleotides outside the gene matches: 6. The CDR3 nucleotides are TGTGCCAGCAGTCAACACGGACAGGGCTCCTACGAGCAGTACTTC. This translates into CASSQHGQGSYEQYF.

This clone was seen more than once but under ten times. The chain combines TRBV27 with TRBJ2-3; possibly TRBD1 for D (6 bases). V was trimmed by 6 bases and J by 0 bases, leaving 16 bases between them. The CDR3 runs 16 residues. Germline CDR1 reads MNHEY; CDR2 reads SMNVEV (reference sequence). Here the CDR3 DNA reads TGTGCCAGCAGCCCGGCGAGGGGGAAAAGCACAGATACGCAGTATTTT. Protein: CASSPARGKSTDTQYF.

The gene calls are TRBV29-1 and TRBJ2-7; D is possibly TRBD2 (6 bases). The CDR3 spans 14 residues. Deletions cut 4 bases from V and 3 bases from J, with 16 bases between. Germline assignment: CDR1 SQVTM and CDR2 ANQGSEA. The CDR3 coding sequence is TGCAGCGTTGGAGGGGCACCGGGAGACTACGAGCAGTACTTC. Translated: CSVGGAPGDYEQYF.

The chain recombines TRBV19 with TRBJ1-1; D may be TRBD1 (6 bases). The V end was cut by 3 bases, the J end by 3 bases, with 11 bases between. Germline CDR1 reads LNHDA; CDR2 reads SQIVND (reference sequence). CDR3 size: 14 residues. CDR3 region: CASSIWGQDTEAFF. The CDR3 region has the DNA TGTGCCAGTAGTATCTGGGGGCAAGACACTGAAGCTTTCTTT.

This chain joins TRBV30 and TRBJ2-6, with 10 bases lining up with TRBD1. J lost 0 bases, V lost 5 bases, and 10 bases had no gene match. Germline assignment: CDR1 GTSNPN and CDR2 SVGIG (reference sequence). This CDR3 region has 18 residues. CDR3 bases: TGTGCCTGGTCCTGGACAGGGGGTTCTTACTCTGGGGCCAACGTCCTGACTTTC. This encodes CAWSWTGGSYSGANVLTF.

The chain joins TRBV27 to TRBJ2-1; tentatively, D is TRBD2 (6 bases). Trimming took off 5 bases at V and 3 bases at J, with 17 bases between the two ends. Germline V gene data show CDR1 as MNHEY and CDR2 as SMNVEV (reference sequence). The CDR3 extends over 16 amino acids. As DNA, the CDR3 is TGTGCCAGCAGTATAAAAACTAGCTCTAACTACAATGAGCAGTTCTTC. This codes for CASSIKTSSNYNEQFF.

V and J are TRBV5-6 and TRBJ2-7; the match to TRBD1 covers 7 bases. The V gene's germline CDR1 is SGHDT and CDR2 YYEEEE. CDR3 length: 13 amino acids. J gave up 3 bases and V 3 bases, and 3 bases lay outside the gene matches. The CDR3 spells CASSSRDSYEQYF. DNA of the CDR3: TGTGCCAGCAGCTCCCGGGACAGCTACGAGCAGTACTTC.

The genes are TRBV4-1 and TRBJ2-5, with D possibly TRBD2 on 5 matching bases. CDR3 length: 16 residues. The V and J ends lost 1 base and 4 bases respectively, with 16 bases between them. Germline V gene lookup returns CDR1 MGHRA and CDR2 YSYEKL. This chain's CDR3 is CASSQGGGLMGETQYF. CDR3 nucleotides: TGCGCCAGCAGCCAAGGAGGAGGCCTAATGGGAGAGACCCAGTACTTC.

This chain connects TRBV27 to TRBJ2-1; 7 nucleotides match TRBD1. Germline V lookup: CDR1 MNHEY, CDR2 SMNVEV (reference sequence). The CDR3 is 14 amino acids. V lost 3 bases and J lost 5; bases outside the gene matches: 4. The CDR3 region is CASSLATGNNEQFF. In DNA, the CDR3 is TGTGCCAGCAGTTTGGCGACAGGGAACAATGAGCAGTTCTTC.

This chain connects TRBV6-1 to TRBJ2-1, with 10 bases lining up with TRBD2. The V and J ends lost 4 bases and 10 bases, in that order; junction bases with no gene match: 10. This CDR3 has 15 residues. Germline-derived CDR1 and CDR2 are MNHNS and SASEGT. The chain's CDR3 is CASSGWLAGAGEQFF. DNA for the CDR3: TGTGCCAGCAGTGGGTGGCTAGCGGGAGCAGGCGAGCAGTTCTTC.

The chain carries TRBV6-1 and TRBJ2-1, with TRBD2 identical over 11 bases. The CDR3 spans 15 residues. The junction had 1 base not matched to a gene; V was cut back by 0 bases and J by 6 bases. CDR1 and CDR2 (germline): MNHNS, SASEGT. This chain's CDR3 is CASSEASGGANEQFF. For the CDR3, the DNA is TGTGCCAGCAGTGAAGCTAGCGGGGGGGCCAATGAGCAGTTCTTC.

The chain combines TRBV6-4 with TRBJ1-6; D might be TRBD1 (6 bases). The CDR3 length is 13 residues. The ends were cut back, 9 bases at V and 7 bases at J, with 13 bases in the middle. Germline CDR1 is MRHNA and CDR2 is SNTAGT. In DNA, the CDR3 is TGTGCCAGTCCCTGCAGGGGAAATTCACCCCTCCACTTT. It encodes CASPCRGNSPLHF.

The gene calls are TRBV13 and TRBJ2-1; D is perhaps TRBD2 (6 bases). Germline V CDR1 and CDR2: PRHDT, FYEKMQ (reference sequence). This CDR3 has 15 residues. V lost 1 base and J lost 8, with 15 bases in between. In DNA form, the CDR3 reads TGTGCCAGCAGCTTAGAGGGGACTGGTACTGATGAGCAGTTCTTC. Protein product: CASSLEGTGTDEQFF.

The chain couples TRBV5-8 to TRBJ1-1, with 8 nucleotides matching TRBD1. Germline lookup yields CDR1 SGHTS and CDR2 YDEGEE. The J segment lost 10 bases and the V segment lost 2 bases, leaving 22 bases of the junction unmatched. This CDR3 has 18 amino acids. The CDR3 loop reads CASSLQIIRDRGEVGAFF. The CDR3 nucleotides are TGTGCCAGCAGCTTACAAATAATTCGTGACAGGGGAGAAGTTGGAGCTTTCTTT.

This clone was seen a handful of times. This chain connects TRBV27 to TRBJ2-6; 8 bases fit TRBD1. V shed 7 bases and J 0 bases; nucleotides not matched to a gene: 5. This CDR3 contains 16 residues. Germline V gene sequence: CDR1 MNHEY, CDR2 SMNVEV (reference sequence). CDR3 DNA: TGTGCCAGCAATCCGACAGGGGACTCTGGGGCCAACGTCCTGACTTTC. This sequence encodes CASNPTGDSGANVLTF.

The gene calls are TRBV28 and TRBJ2-7; tentative D call: TRBD2 (5 bases). Trimming took 6 bases from V and 3 from J, leaving 18 bases between them. The CDR3 length is 15 residues. Germline lookup yields CDR1 MDHEN and CDR2 SYDVKM. CDR3 sequence reads: CASRLTSGVVYEQYF. The CDR3 DNA is TGTGCCAGCAGACTTACTAGTGGAGTTGTCTACGAGCAGTACTTC.

The chain combines TRBV25-1 with TRBJ2-1; no firm D call. The CDR3 extends over 12 amino acids. CDR1 MGHDK and CDR2 SYGVNS come from the germline V gene. V lost 5 bases to trimming and J lost 7 bases, with 9 bases between them. CDR3 sequence: CASSNSWNEQFF. DNA for the CDR3: TGTGCCAGCAGTAACAGTTGGAATGAGCAGTTCTTC.

J is TRBJ2-4 and V is TRBV2; D ambiguous. V lost 1 base, J lost 0 bases, and 10 bases lay in between. This CDR3 contains 16 residues. Looked up from germline, CDR1 is SNHLY and CDR2 is FYNNEI. CDR3 bases: TGTGCCAGCAGTGAAGACGCACTCCTAGCCAAAAACATTCAGTACTTC. Translating gives CASSEDALLAKNIQYF.

The genes are TRBV15 and TRBJ2-7, with 8 bases that match TRBD1. This CDR3 has 16 residues. V shed 4 bases, J shed 0 bases, and the junction held 8 bases outside the gene matches. CDR1 and CDR2 from the germline V gene are LNHNV and YYDKDF (reference sequence). The CDR3 DNA reads as TGTGCCACCAGCAACCCTCGGACAGGGAGCTCCTACGAGCAGTACTTC. Translated: CATSNPRTGSSYEQYF.